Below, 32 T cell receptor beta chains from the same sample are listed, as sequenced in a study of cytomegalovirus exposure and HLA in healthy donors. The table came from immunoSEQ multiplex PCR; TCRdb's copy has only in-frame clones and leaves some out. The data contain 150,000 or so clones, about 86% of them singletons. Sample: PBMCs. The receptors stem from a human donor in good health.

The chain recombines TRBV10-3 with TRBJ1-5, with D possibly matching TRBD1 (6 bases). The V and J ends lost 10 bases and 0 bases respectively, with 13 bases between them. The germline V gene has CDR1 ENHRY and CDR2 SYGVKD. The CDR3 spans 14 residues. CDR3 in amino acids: CATRQVNSNQPQHF. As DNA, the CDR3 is TGTGCCACGAGACAGGTAAATAGCAATCAGCCCCAGCATTTT.

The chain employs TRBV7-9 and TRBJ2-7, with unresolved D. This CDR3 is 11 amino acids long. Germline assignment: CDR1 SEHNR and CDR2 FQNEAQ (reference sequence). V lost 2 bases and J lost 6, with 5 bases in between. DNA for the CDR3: TGTGCCAGCAGCTTATCTACCGAGCAGTACTTC. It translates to CASSLSTEQYF.

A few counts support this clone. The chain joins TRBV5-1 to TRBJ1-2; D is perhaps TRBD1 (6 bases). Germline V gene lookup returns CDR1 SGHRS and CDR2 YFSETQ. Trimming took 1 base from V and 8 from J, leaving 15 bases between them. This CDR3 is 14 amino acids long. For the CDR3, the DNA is TGCGCCAGCAGCTTGACCGCTACAGGGTACGGCTACACCTTC. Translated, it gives CASSLTATGYGYTF. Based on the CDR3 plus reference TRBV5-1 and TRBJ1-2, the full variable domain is KAGVTQTPRYLIKTRGQQVTLSCSPISGHRSVSWYQQTPGQGLQFLFEYFSETQRNKGNFPGRFSGRQFSNSRSEMNVSTLELGDSALYLCASSLTATGYGYTFGSGTRLTVV.

CDR3 in DNA: TGTGCCAGTAGTAAGGACAGGGGTTCGAATCAGCCCCAGCATTTT. It is translated as CASSKDRGSNQPQHF. The chain employs TRBV19 and TRBJ1-5; 9 bases are a match to TRBD1. The V gene end was trimmed by 4 bases and the J gene end by 4 bases; junction bases not matched to a gene: 5. CDR1 is LNHDA, CDR2 SQIVND, per germline (reference sequence). This CDR3 is built from 15 residues.

CDR3 sequence (DNA): TGTGCCAGCCAGGCCGGGACAGGGCGCACAGATACGCAGTATTTT. Protein: CASQAGTGRTDTQYF. The rearrangement uses TRBV9 and TRBJ2-3; 9 nucleotides match TRBD1. The junction had 7 bases not matched to a gene; V was cut back by 7 bases and J by 1 base. Looked up from germline, CDR1 is SGDLS and CDR2 is YYNGEE. This CDR3 region has 15 residues.

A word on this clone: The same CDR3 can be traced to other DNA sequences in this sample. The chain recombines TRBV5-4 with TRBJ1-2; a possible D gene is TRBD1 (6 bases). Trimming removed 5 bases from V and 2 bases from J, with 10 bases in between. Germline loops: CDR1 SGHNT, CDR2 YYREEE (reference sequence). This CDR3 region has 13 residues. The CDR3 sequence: CASSSGQNYGYTF. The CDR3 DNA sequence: TGTGCCAGCAGTTCCGGACAGAACTATGGCTACACCTTC.

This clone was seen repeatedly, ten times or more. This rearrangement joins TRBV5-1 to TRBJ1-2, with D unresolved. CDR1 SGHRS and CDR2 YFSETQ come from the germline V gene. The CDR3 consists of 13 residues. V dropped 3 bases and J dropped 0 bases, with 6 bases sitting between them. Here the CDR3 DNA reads TGCGCCAGCAGCTCTACAGCTAACTATGGCTACACCTTC. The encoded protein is CASSSTANYGYTF.

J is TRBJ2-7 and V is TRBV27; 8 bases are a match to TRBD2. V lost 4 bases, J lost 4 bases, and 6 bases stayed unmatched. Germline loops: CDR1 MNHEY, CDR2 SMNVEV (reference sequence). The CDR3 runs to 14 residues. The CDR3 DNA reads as TGTGCCAGCAGTTATGGGCCTAGCGGGTACGAGCAGTACTTC. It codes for CASSYGPSGYEQYF.

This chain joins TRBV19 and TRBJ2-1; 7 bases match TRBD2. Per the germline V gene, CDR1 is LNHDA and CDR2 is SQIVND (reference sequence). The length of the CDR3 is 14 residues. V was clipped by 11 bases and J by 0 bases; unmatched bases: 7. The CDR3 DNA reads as TGTGCCGTTTCGGGGGGAGTCTCCTACAATGAGCAGTTCTTC. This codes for CAVSGGVSYNEQFF.

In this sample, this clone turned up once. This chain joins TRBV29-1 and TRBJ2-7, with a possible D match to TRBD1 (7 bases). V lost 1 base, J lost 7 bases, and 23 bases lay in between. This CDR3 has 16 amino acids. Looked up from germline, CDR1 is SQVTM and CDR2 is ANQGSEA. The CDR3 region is CSVEGFDRVGTGEQYF. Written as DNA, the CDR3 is TGCAGCGTTGAAGGGTTTGACAGGGTGGGGACTGGTGAGCAGTACTTC.

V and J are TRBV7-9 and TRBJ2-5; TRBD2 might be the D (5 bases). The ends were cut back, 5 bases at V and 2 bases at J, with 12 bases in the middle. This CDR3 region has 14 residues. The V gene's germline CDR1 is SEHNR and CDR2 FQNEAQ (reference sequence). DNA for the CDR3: TGTGCCAGCAGCCCCTGGACGGGACAAGAGACCCAGTACTTC. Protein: CASSPWTGQETQYF.

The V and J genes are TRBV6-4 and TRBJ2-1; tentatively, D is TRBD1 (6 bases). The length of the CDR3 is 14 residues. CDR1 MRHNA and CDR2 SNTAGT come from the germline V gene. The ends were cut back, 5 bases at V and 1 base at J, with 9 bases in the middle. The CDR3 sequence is CASSPGQSYNEQFF. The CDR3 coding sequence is TGTGCCAGCAGTCCGGGACAATCCTACAATGAGCAGTTCTTC.

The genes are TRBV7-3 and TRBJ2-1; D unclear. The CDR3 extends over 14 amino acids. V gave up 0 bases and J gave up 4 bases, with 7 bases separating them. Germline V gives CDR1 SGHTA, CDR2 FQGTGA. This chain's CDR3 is CASSLTPSYNEQFF. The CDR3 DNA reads TGTGCCAGCAGCTTAACCCCCTCTTACAATGAGCAGTTCTTC.

CDR3: CSVSQGGGTYGYTF. Here the CDR3 DNA reads TGCAGCGTCTCCCAGGGCGGGGGGACCTATGGCTACACCTTC. This chain uses TRBV29-1 with TRBJ1-2, with D perhaps matching TRBD1 (5 bases). Deletions cut 6 bases from V and 4 bases from J, with 18 bases between. Germline assignment: CDR1 SQVTM and CDR2 ANQGSEA. The CDR3 has 14 amino acids.

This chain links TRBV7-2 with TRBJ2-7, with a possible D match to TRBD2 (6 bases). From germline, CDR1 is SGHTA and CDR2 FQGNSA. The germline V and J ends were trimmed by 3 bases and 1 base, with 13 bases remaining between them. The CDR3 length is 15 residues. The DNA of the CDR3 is TGTGCCAGCAGCTTCTGGGACTCATCATCCTACGAGCAGTACTTC. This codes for CASSFWDSSSYEQYF.

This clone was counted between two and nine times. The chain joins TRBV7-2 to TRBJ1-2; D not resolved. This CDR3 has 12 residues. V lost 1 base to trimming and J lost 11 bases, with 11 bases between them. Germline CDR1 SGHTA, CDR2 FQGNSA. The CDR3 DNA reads TGTGCCAGCAGCTTAGTCCGGGAAAGTTACACCTTC. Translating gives CASSLVRESYTF. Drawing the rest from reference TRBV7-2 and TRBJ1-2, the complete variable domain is GAGVSQSPSNKVTEKGKDVELRCDPISGHTALYWYRQSLGQGLEFLIYFQGNSAPDKSGLPSDRFSAERTGGSVSTLTIQRTQQEDSAVYLCASSLVRESYTFGSGTRLTVV.

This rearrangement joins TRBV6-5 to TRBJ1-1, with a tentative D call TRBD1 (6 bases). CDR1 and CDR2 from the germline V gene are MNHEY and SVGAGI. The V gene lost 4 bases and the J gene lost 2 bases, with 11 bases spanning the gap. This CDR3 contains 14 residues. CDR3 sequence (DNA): TGTGCCAGCAGTTTCCTACAGGGAAACACTGAAGCTTTCTTT. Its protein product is CASSFLQGNTEAFF.

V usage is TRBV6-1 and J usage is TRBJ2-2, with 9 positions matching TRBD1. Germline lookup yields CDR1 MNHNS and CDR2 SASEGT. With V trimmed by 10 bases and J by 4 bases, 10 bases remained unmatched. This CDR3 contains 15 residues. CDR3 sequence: CAIMGQGVLTGELFF. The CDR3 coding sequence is TGTGCCATCATGGGACAGGGAGTTCTCACCGGGGAGCTGTTTTTT.

The CDR3 protein is CASSKVRQREIYNEQFF. CDR3 DNA: TGTGCCAGCAGCAAGGTCCGCCAGCGGGAGATTTACAATGAGCAGTTCTTC. The chain combines TRBV5-5 with TRBJ2-1, with 8 positions matching TRBD2. The CDR3 loop spans 17 amino acids. The germline V gene has CDR1 SGHKS and CDR2 YYEKEE (reference sequence). The junction had 13 bases not matched to a gene; V was cut back by 4 bases and J by 4 bases.

The CDR3 region is CASSPVGGSYNEQFF. The CDR3 coding sequence is TGTGCCAGCAGCCCAGTGGGGGGATCCTACAATGAGCAGTTCTTC. The rearrangement links TRBV7-2 to TRBJ2-1; weak D call: TRBD2 (6 bases). This CDR3 spans 15 amino acids. V lost 5 bases and J lost 1, with 12 bases in between. In germline, CDR1 is SGHTA, CDR2 FQGNSA.

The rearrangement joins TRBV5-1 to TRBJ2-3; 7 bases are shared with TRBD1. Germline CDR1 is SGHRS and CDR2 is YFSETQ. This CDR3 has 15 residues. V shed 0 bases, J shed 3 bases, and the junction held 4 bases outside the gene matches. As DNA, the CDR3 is TGCGCCAGCAGCTTGGTGGGACAGATTACAGATACGCAGTATTTT. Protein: CASSLVGQITDTQYF.

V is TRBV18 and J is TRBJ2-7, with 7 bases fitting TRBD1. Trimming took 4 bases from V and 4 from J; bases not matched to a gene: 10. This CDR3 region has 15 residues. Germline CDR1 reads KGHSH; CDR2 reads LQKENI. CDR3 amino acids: CASSLTGERGYEQYF. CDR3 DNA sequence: TGTGCCAGCTCACTCACAGGGGAGCGAGGGTACGAGCAGTACTTC.

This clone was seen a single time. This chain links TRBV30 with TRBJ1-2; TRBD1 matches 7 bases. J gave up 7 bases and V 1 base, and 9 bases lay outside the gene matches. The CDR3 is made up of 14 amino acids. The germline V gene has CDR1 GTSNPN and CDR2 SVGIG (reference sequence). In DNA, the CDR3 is TGTGCCTGGAGTGAGGTACAGGGGTATTTTGGCTACACCTTC. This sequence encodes CAWSEVQGYFGYTF.

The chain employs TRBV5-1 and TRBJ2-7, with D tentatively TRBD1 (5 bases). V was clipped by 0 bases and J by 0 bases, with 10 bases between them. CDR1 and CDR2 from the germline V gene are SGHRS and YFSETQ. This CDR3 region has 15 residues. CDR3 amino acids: CASSLGRVSSYEQYF. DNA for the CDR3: TGCGCCAGCAGCTTGGGCAGGGTGAGCTCCTACGAGCAGTACTTC.

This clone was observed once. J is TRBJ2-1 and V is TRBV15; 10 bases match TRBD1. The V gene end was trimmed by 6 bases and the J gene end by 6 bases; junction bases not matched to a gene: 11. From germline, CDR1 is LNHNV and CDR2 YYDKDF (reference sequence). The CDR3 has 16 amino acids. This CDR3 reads CATRLTLGTGVNEQFF. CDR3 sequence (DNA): TGTGCCACCAGACTAACTTTGGGGACAGGGGTCAATGAGCAGTTCTTC. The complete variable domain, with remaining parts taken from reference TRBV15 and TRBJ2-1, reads DAMVIQNPRYQVTQFGKPVTLSCSQTLNHNVMYWYQQKSSQAPKLLFHYYDKDFNNEADTPDNFQSRRPNTSFCFLDIRSPGLGDTAMYLCATRLTLGTGVNEQFFGPGTRLTVL.

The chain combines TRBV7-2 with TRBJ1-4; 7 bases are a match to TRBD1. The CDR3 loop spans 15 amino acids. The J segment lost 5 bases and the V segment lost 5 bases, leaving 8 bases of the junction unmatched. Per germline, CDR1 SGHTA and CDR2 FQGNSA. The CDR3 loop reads CASSVQGGENEKLFF. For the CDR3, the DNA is TGTGCCAGCAGCGTCCAGGGGGGAGAGAATGAAAAACTGTTTTTT.

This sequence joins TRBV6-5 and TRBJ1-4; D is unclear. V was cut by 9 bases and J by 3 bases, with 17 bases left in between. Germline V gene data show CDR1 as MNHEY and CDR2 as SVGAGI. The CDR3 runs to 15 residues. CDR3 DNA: TGTGCCAGTGCGGGCACCTCAACTTCTAATGAAAAACTGTTTTTT. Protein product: CASAGTSTSNEKLFF.

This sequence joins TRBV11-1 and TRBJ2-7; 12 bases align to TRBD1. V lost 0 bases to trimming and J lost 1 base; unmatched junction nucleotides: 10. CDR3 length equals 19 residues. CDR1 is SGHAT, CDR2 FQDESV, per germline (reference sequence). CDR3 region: CASSLAPGQGAKGSYEQYF. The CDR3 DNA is TGTGCCAGCAGCTTAGCGCCGGGACAGGGGGCAAAAGGGTCCTACGAGCAGTACTTC.

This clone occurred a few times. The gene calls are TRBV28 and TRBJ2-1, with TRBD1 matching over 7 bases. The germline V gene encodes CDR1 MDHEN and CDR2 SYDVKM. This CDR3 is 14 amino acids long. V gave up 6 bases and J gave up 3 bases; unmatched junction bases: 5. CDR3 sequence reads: CASSNYRGYNEQFF. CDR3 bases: TGTGCCAGCAGCAACTACAGGGGCTACAATGAGCAGTTCTTC.

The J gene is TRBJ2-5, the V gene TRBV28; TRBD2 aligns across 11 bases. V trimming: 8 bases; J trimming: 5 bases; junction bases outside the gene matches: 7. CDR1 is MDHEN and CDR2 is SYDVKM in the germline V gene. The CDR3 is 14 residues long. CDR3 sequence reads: CASSTSGSEETQYF. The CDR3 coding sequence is TGTGCCAGCTCAACTAGCGGGAGTGAGGAGACCCAGTACTTC.

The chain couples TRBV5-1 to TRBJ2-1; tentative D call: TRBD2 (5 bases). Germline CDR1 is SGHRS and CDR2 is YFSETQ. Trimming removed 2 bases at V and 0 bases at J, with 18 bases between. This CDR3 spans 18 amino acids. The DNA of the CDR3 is TGCGCCAGCAGCTTTCGGGGTCTGTCCTTCAGCTCCTACAATGAGCAGTTCTTC. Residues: CASSFRGLSFSSYNEQFF.

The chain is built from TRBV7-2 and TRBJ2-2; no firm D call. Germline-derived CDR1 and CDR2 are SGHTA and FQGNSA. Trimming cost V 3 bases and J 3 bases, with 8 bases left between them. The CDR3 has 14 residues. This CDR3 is CASSLRRDTGELFF. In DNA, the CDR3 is TGTGCCAGCAGCTTGAGACGGGACACCGGGGAGCTGTTTTTT.